This TCR beta chain was retrieved from a study of long-term antiretroviral therapy in people with HIV. The run of the v3.0 immunoSEQ assay was at survey level. Each sample aimed for about 40,000-50,000 sequenced T-cell genomes. Clones were sequenced by immunoSEQ multiplex PCR, and TCRdb holds only the in-frame ones, with some missing. This table has more than 15,000 clones, about 70% appearing once. Whole-study results and caveats: Versus controls, repertoires in people with HIV had narrower CDR3 length ranges. ART adherence was not documented, and neither viral resistance nor therapy changes had any data.

In the case of this clone: The antigen remains undetermined.

Every specimen held between roughly 0.85-11 million cryopreserved PBMC. These were thawed and washed before DNA extraction. The clonotype comes from a man between 18 and 29 years old with HIV. This specimen consisted of unsorted PBMCs, obtained 0.5 years before starting antiretroviral therapy.

The CDR3 loop reads CASSLLRQGPQPQHF. CDR3 nucleotides: TGTGCCAGCAGTTTACTGCGGCAGGGGCCCCAGCCCCAGCATTTT. The chain joins TRBV28 to TRBJ1-5; D might be TRBD1 (6 bases). CDR1 MDHEN and CDR2 SYDVKM come from the germline V gene. This CDR3 is 15 amino acids long. Trimming cost V 2 bases and J 7 bases, with 15 bases left between them.